Each of the 32 T cell receptor beta chains below was sequenced from the same sample in a study of cytomegalovirus exposure and HLA in healthy donors. The PCR made use of 60 Vbeta and 13 Jbeta primers. Clones were read by immunoSEQ multiplex PCR, and TCRdb kept only the in-frame ones, dropping some. The table has some 130,000 clones, around 79% seen once. Sequences were obtained from PBMCs. Receptors were obtained from a woman aged 40 to 55 in good health and CMV-seronegative.

The chain is built from TRBV10-3 and TRBJ1-5, with 9 bases that match TRBD1. Trimming at V came to 10 bases and at J to 5 bases, leaving 9 bases not matched to a gene. The CDR3 runs 14 residues. Germline V CDR1 and CDR2: ENHRY, SYGVKD. CDR3 protein: CATQRDRDDQPQHF. CDR3 nucleotides: TGTGCCACCCAGAGGGACAGGGACGATCAGCCCCAGCATTTT.

The chain links TRBV18 to TRBJ2-1; D is perhaps TRBD1 (6 bases). The germline V and J ends were trimmed by 0 bases and 6 bases, with 9 bases remaining between them. This CDR3 comprises 14 residues. Germline lookup yields CDR1 KGHSH and CDR2 LQKENI. The CDR3 loop reads CASSPPKGGNEQFF. The CDR3 nucleotides read TGTGCCAGCTCACCACCGAAAGGGGGCAATGAGCAGTTCTTC.

V usage is TRBV6-5 and J usage is TRBJ1-6, with 9 bases fitting TRBD1. V trimming: 0 bases; J trimming: 7 bases; junction bases outside the gene matches: 4. In germline, CDR1 is MNHEY, CDR2 SVGAGI. The CDR3 runs to 16 residues. The CDR3 bases are TGTGCCAGCAGTTACTCGGGACAGGGATGGAATTCACCCCTCCACTTT. Its translation is CASSYSGQGWNSPLHF.

V usage is TRBV19 and J usage is TRBJ2-5, with TRBD1 matching 8 bases. The CDR3 extends over 17 amino acids. CDR1 is LNHDA, CDR2 SQIVND, per germline (reference sequence). The trim removed 0 bases at V and 5 bases at J, leaving 11 bases unmatched. Here the CDR3 DNA reads TGTGCCAGTAGTATAGATCCCTGGACAGGGAGGAGGGAGACCCAGTACTTC. This sequence encodes CASSIDPWTGRRETQYF. Filled out from reference TRBV19 and TRBJ2-5, the complete variable domain reads DGGITQSPKYLFRKEGQNVTLSCEQNLNHDAMYWYRQDPGQGLRLIYYSQIVNDFQKGDIAEGYSVSREKKESFPLTVTSAQKNPTAFYLCASSIDPWTGRRETQYFGPGTRLLVL.

The V call is TRBV27, the J call TRBJ2-6; TRBD2 might be the D (5 bases). CDR1 and CDR2 from the germline V gene are MNHEY and SMNVEV (reference sequence). The CDR3 is made up of 16 amino acids. Trimming stripped 5 bases from V and 1 base from J, with 12 bases between. CDR3 region: CASSIPGISGANVLTF. The CDR3 region has the DNA TGTGCCAGCAGTATCCCCGGGATATCTGGGGCCAACGTCCTGACTTTC.

The rearrangement joins TRBV6-6 to TRBJ1-2; a possible D gene is TRBD1 (6 bases). Germline V gene lookup returns CDR1 MNHNY and CDR2 SVGAGI (reference sequence). Trimming took 2 bases from V and 8 from J, leaving 21 bases between them. This CDR3 has 16 residues. The CDR3 DNA reads TGTGCCAGCAGTTACAAGGACAGTGTGCGACGCGGAGGCTACACCTTC. Amino acid sequence: CASSYKDSVRRGGYTF.

The chain has TRBV7-9 and TRBJ2-2, with D perhaps TRBD1 (6 bases). CDR1 is SEHNR, CDR2 FQNEAQ, per germline (reference sequence). The CDR3 consists of 15 residues. V shed 5 bases and J shed 4 bases, with 14 bases lying between them. CDR3 coding DNA: TGTGCCAGCAGCCCGGACAGTCCGACCACCGGGGAGCTGTTTTTT. Its translation: CASSPDSPTTGELFF.

The chain links TRBV5-1 to TRBJ2-2; no clear D gene. The CDR3 spans 14 residues. V was cut by 2 bases and J by 7 bases, with 12 bases left in between. Per the germline V gene, CDR1 is SGHRS and CDR2 is YFSETQ. The CDR3 loop is CASSLGSLGGELFF. The CDR3 nucleotides read TGCGCCAGCAGCTTAGGTAGCCTGGGCGGGGAGCTGTTTTTT.

The gene calls are TRBV7-9 and TRBJ2-7, with TRBD1 matching over 8 bases. Per germline, CDR1 SEHNR and CDR2 FQNEAQ (reference sequence). V was pared by 1 base and J by 9 bases, with 20 bases of the junction left unmatched. The CDR3 has 18 amino acids. This CDR3 reads CASSLGLTGQARPLGQYF. CDR3 DNA: TGTGCCAGCAGCTTAGGTCTGACGGGACAGGCACGTCCCCTCGGGCAGTACTTC.

The genes are TRBV19 and TRBJ1-5, with TRBD1 matching over 7 bases. V was pared by 5 bases and J by 4 bases, with 5 bases of the junction left unmatched. CDR3 size: 14 residues. The germline gives CDR1 LNHDA, CDR2 SQIVND (reference sequence). In DNA form, the CDR3 reads TGTGCCAGTAGTTCCGGGACAGCTAATCAGCCCCAGCATTTT. As protein: CASSSGTANQPQHF.

This chain uses TRBV6-5 with TRBJ2-7; D might be TRBD2 (6 bases). The V gene's germline CDR1 is MNHEY and CDR2 SVGAGI. The V end lost 0 bases, the J end lost 0 bases, and 12 bases lay between the germline ends. This CDR3 comprises 16 residues. In nucleotides, the CDR3 is TGTGCCAGCAGTTACTCGGAGGGCGGGATCTCCTACGAGCAGTACTTC. Protein product: CASSYSEGGISYEQYF.

This clone was counted a single time. The CDR3: CASSADMKATEAFF. CDR3 in DNA: TGCGCCAGCAGCGCGGACATGAAAGCTACTGAAGCTTTCTTT. The chain links TRBV5-1 to TRBJ1-1, with D possibly being TRBD1 (5 bases). The V and J ends lost 4 bases and 5 bases respectively, with 15 bases between them. The CDR3 is 14 amino acids. From germline, CDR1 is SGHRS and CDR2 YFSETQ.

The V call is TRBV5-6, the J call TRBJ2-5, with 14 nucleotides matching TRBD2. The length of the CDR3 is 18 residues. Germline V gene data show CDR1 as SGHDT and CDR2 as YYEEEE. The V and J ends lost 0 bases and 2 bases, in that order; junction bases with no gene match: 6. The CDR3 is CASSLGGLAGGLQETQYF. The CDR3, as DNA: TGTGCCAGCAGCTTGGGAGGACTAGCGGGGGGACTACAAGAGACCCAGTACTTC.

The genes are TRBV19 and TRBJ1-1, with TRBD1 identical over 8 bases. The junction had 20 bases not matched to a gene; V was cut back by 6 bases and J by 11 bases. The germline gives CDR1 LNHDA, CDR2 SQIVND (reference sequence). CDR3 size: 16 residues. The DNA of the CDR3 is TGTGCCAGTAGAGCCAGGGGGCTGGATACCCCCCCAACTGCTTTCTTT. Translating it yields CASRARGLDTPPTAFF.

This chain connects TRBV5-4 to TRBJ1-1; 10 nucleotides align to TRBD1. From germline, CDR1 is SGHNT and CDR2 YYREEE (reference sequence). Trimming at V came to 3 bases and at J to 5 bases, leaving 4 bases not matched to a gene. The CDR3 sequence is 14 residues long. CDR3 nucleotide sequence: TGTGCCAGCAGCTCGCCGGGACAGGGGACTGAAGCTTTCTTT. Protein: CASSSPGQGTEAFF.

This chain links TRBV5-1 with TRBJ2-5, with TRBD1 matching over 7 bases. This CDR3 has 14 residues. J was trimmed by 3 bases and V by 4 bases; bases with no gene match: 6. Germline assignment: CDR1 SGHRS and CDR2 YFSETQ. CDR3 sequence: CASSPSTGEETQYF. The CDR3, as DNA: TGCGCCAGCAGCCCTAGTACAGGGGAAGAGACCCAGTACTTC.

This clone was recorded a few times. The V gene is TRBV6-5, the J gene TRBJ2-7; D gene unclear. V was trimmed by 2 bases and J by 1 base, leaving 6 bases between them. This CDR3 has 13 amino acids. Looked up from germline, CDR1 is MNHEY and CDR2 is SVGAGI. The CDR3, as DNA: TGTGCCAGCAGTTACGAGTCGTCCTACGAGCAGTACTTC. The encoded protein is CASSYESSYEQYF.

This clone was seen a handful of times. V is TRBV5-4 and J is TRBJ1-2; D call uncertain. Germline assignment: CDR1 SGHNT and CDR2 YYREEE (reference sequence). The CDR3 sequence is 12 residues long. V was trimmed by 0 bases and J by 4 bases, leaving 4 bases between them. CDR3 sequence (DNA): TGTGCCAGCAGCTTGGAGCCCTATGGCTACACCTTC. Its translation: CASSLEPYGYTF.

This clone was counted only a few times. CDR3 region: CASSLEWGGYNEQFF. CDR3 in DNA: TGTGCCAGCAGCTTGGAGTGGGGGGGCTACAATGAGCAGTTCTTC. The V gene is TRBV5-4, the J gene TRBJ2-1; 7 bases line up with TRBD2. From germline, CDR1 is SGHNT and CDR2 YYREEE (reference sequence). J lost 3 bases, V lost 0 bases, and 3 bases had no gene match. The CDR3 covers 15 residues.

The gene calls are TRBV7-3 and TRBJ2-2, with a tentative D call TRBD1 (7 bases). The CDR3 runs 16 residues. V was pared by 3 bases and J by 1 base, with 12 bases between. Germline CDR1 is SGHTA and CDR2 is FQGTGA. The CDR3 spells CASSFQGGGNTGELFF. For the CDR3, the DNA is TGTGCCAGCAGCTTCCAGGGGGGAGGGAACACCGGGGAGCTGTTTTTT.

The chain carries TRBV4-1 and TRBJ2-7; 9 bases are shared with TRBD1. Germline V gene data show CDR1 as MGHRA and CDR2 as YSYEKL. Losses at the gene ends were 4 bases for V and 4 bases for J; bases not matched to a gene: 8. The CDR3 is made up of 15 amino acids. CDR3 amino acids: CASSPGTGKKYEQYF. In DNA, the CDR3 is TGCGCCAGCAGCCCTGGGACAGGGAAGAAGTACGAGCAGTACTTC.

This CDR3 is CASSLGPETGPNYGYTF. Written as DNA, the CDR3 is TGTGCCAGCAGCTTAGGACCTGAGACAGGACCGAACTATGGCTACACCTTC. The chain combines TRBV7-8 with TRBJ1-2; D might be TRBD1 (6 bases). The CDR3 sequence is 17 residues long. V was shortened by 1 base and J by 2 bases, with 17 bases between the two germline ends. The germline V gene encodes CDR1 SGHVS and CDR2 FQNEAQ. Full variable domain (rest looked up from reference TRBV7-8 and TRBJ1-2): GAGVSQSPRYKVAKRGQDVALRCDPISGHVSLFWYQQALGQGPEFLTYFQNEAQLDKSGLPSDRFFAERPEGSVSTLKIQRTQQEDSAVYLCASSLGPETGPNYGYTFGSGTRLTVV.

V gene TRBV27 combines with J gene TRBJ1-1; possibly TRBD1 for D (6 bases). The CDR3 consists of 17 residues. Looked up from germline, CDR1 is MNHEY and CDR2 is SMNVEV (reference sequence). Deletions cut 6 bases from V and 2 bases from J, with 22 bases between. For the CDR3, the DNA is TGTGCCAGCAGCCTCATCCCCATACAGGGATCTAACACTGAAGCTTTCTTT. It translates to CASSLIPIQGSNTEAFF.

This clone occurred a few times. The V gene is TRBV7-2, the J gene TRBJ1-1; unclear D gene. Germline V gene data show CDR1 as SGHTA and CDR2 as FQGNSA. V was clipped by 1 base and J by 2 bases, with 8 bases between them. This CDR3 has 14 residues. As DNA, the CDR3 is TGTGCCAGCAGCTTAGTATCACACAACACTGAAGCTTTCTTT. Protein sequence: CASSLVSHNTEAFF.

CDR3 amino acids: CASSQSRLDTQYF. The CDR3, as DNA: TGTGCCAGCAGCCAAAGCCGGTTAGATACGCAGTATTTT. V usage is TRBV4-2 and J usage is TRBJ2-3; D unresolved. This CDR3 comprises 13 residues. V was trimmed by 2 bases and J by 5 bases, leaving 8 bases between them. Germline CDR1 is LGHNA and CDR2 is YNFKEQ.

The genes are TRBV5-6 and TRBJ1-1, with 7 nucleotides matching TRBD1. This CDR3 region has 15 residues. Germline assignment: CDR1 SGHDT and CDR2 YYEEEE. With V trimmed by 5 bases and J by 7 bases, 14 bases remained unmatched. DNA for the CDR3: TGTGCCAGCAGGAAAACAGGGGACCTCACTCGTGAAGCTTTCTTT. Amino acids: CASRKTGDLTREAFF.

V gene TRBV2 combines with J gene TRBJ1-6; no firm D call. V lost 4 bases to trimming and J lost 7 bases, with 11 bases between them. CDR1 is SNHLY, CDR2 FYNNEI, per germline. This CDR3 contains 14 residues. CDR3 sequence reads: CASSVAGRNSPLHF. Here the CDR3 DNA reads TGTGCCAGCAGTGTGGCAGGCAGAAATTCACCCCTCCACTTT.

CDR3: CASSRGGAGEKLFF. The CDR3 DNA reads as TGTGCCAGCTCCCGAGGGGGGGCAGGAGAAAAACTGTTTTTT. The rearrangement joins TRBV18 to TRBJ1-4; tentatively, D is TRBD1 (6 bases). The CDR3 runs to 14 residues. The V gene's germline CDR1 is KGHSH and CDR2 LQKENI. Trimming left V 6 bases short and J 8 bases short, with 16 bases between.

The chain couples TRBV2 to TRBJ1-1; TRBD1 agrees at 10 bases. CDR3 size: 16 residues. After removal of 7 bases from V and 2 bases from J, the junction contained 10 bases not matched to a gene. Per the germline V gene, CDR1 is SNHLY and CDR2 is FYNNEI. The CDR3 DNA reads as TGTGCCAGCACCGGGACAGGGGCAAACCCCAACACTGAAGCTTTCTTT. Protein product: CASTGTGANPNTEAFF.

This chain joins TRBV14 and TRBJ1-2; weak D call: TRBD1 (6 bases). CDR1 and CDR2 (germline): SGHDN, FVKESK. V was trimmed by 4 bases and J by 5 bases, leaving 14 bases between them. This CDR3 is built from 14 residues. The CDR3 coding sequence is TGTGCCAGCAGCCTTTGGACAGCTGATTATGGCTACACCTTC. It encodes CASSLWTADYGYTF.

The chain links TRBV30 to TRBJ1-5; D is perhaps TRBD1 (5 bases). CDR3 length: 15 residues. V lost 0 bases to trimming and J lost 1 base, with 10 bases between them. CDR1 and CDR2 from the germline V gene are GTSNPN and SVGIG (reference sequence). The CDR3 DNA follows: TGTGCCTGGAGTGTACCAGGGTTCAGCAATCAGCCCCAGCATTTT. Translated: CAWSVPGFSNQPQHF.

This clone was seen a few times. The chain is built from TRBV10-3 and TRBJ1-1; D might be TRBD1 (5 bases). CDR3 size: 12 residues. CDR1 ENHRY and CDR2 SYGVKD come from the germline V gene. The ends were cut back, 7 bases at V and 7 bases at J, with 13 bases in the middle. CDR3 residues: CAITPTGHEAFF. In nucleotides, the CDR3 is TGTGCCATCACCCCTACAGGTCATGAAGCTTTCTTT.